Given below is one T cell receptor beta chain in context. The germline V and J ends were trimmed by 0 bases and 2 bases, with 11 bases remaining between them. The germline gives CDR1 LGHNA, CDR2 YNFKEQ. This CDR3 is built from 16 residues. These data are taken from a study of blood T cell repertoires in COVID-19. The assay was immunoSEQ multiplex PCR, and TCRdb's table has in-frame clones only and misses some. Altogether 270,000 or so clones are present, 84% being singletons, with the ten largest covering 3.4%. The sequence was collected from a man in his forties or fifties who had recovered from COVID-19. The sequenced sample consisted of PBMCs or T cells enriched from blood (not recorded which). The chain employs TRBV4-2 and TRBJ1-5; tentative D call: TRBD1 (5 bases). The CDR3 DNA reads TGTGCCAGCAGCCAAGATTTGGGGCAGGGCAATCAGCCCCAGCATTTT. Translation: CASSQDLGQGNQPQHF.